This T cell receptor beta chain stems from a study of T cells expressing NK-cell markers. Study-level background: Sequenced donors, eight in total, included seven who were HCMV-seropositive and one who was seronegative.

TCRdb reprocessed the 5' RACE reads and stores each CDR3 protein as one record, lacking DNA. The listing records some 460,000 distinct CDR3 sequences. The CDR3 length is 14 residues. Germline V lookup: CDR1 SGHAT, CDR2 FQNNGV. The V and J genes are TRBV11-2 and TRBJ2-3; the TRBD1 assignment by TCRdb is unverifiable without DNA. The source is a woman aged 50 to 60 in good health. Input material: blood T cells: a sorted CD56 or NKG2C T cell subset, CD4+ or CD8+ T cells, or bulk PBMC T cells (not recorded which). The CDR3 spells CASSQRTGADTQYF.